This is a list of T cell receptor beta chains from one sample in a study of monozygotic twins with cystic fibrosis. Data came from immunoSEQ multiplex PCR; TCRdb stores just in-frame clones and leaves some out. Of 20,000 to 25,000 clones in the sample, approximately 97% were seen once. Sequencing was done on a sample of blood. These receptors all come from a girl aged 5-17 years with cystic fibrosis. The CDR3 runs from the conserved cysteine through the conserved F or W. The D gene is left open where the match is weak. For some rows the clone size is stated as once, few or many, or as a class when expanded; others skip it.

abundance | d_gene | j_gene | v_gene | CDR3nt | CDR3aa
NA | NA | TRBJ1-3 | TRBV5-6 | TGTGCCAGCAGCTTGGCCCGTAGGGGGGCTGGAAACACCATATATTTT | CASSLARRGAGNTIYF
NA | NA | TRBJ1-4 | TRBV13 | TGTGCCAGCAGCAACTCCTACCGGGAATGGAAGGAAAAACTGTTTTTT | CASSNSYREWKEKLFF
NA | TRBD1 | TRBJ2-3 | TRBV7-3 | TGTGCCAGCAGCGCTAGGGACAGGAGCACAGATACGCAGTATTTT | CASSARDRSTDTQYF
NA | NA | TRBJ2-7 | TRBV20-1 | TGCAGTGCTACCAGGGTCAGCGAGCAGTACTTC | CSATRVSEQYF
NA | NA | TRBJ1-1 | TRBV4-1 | TGCGCCAGCAGCCAAGAAGGGGGGTACACTGAAGCTTTCTTT | CASSQEGGYTEAFF
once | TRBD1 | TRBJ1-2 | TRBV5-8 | TGTGCCAGCAGCTCCGGGACAGGCTACTATGGCTACACCTTC | CASSSGTGYYGYTF
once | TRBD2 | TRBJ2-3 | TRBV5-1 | TGCGCCAGCAGCTTGACAAGCGGGAGGGGCACAGATACGCAGTATTTT | CASSLTSGRGTDTQYF
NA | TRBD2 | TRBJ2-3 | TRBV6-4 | TGTGCCAGCAGTGACTCACTAGCGGGAGATGTAGATACGCAGTATTTT | CASSDSLAGDVDTQYF
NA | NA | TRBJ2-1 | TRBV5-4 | TGTGCCAGCAGCTTGTTGGCGGTGGGGGCGCGCAATGAGCAGTTCTTC | CASSLLAVGARNEQFF
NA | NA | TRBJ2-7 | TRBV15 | TGTGCCACCAGCAGAGACAGGGATGAGCGCGAGCAGTACTTC | CATSRDRDEREQYF
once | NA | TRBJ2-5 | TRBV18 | TGTGCCAGCTCTCTGGGCCCCCAAGAGACCCAGTACTTC | CASSLGPQETQYF
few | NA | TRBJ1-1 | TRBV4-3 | TGCGCCAGCAGCCAAGCTGTACGGGACATAGGGTTACGTGAAGCTTTCTTT | CASSQAVRDIGLREAFF
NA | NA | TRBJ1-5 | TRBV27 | TGTGCCAGCAGTTTTAGGAATCAGCCCCAGCATTTT | CASSFRNQPQHF
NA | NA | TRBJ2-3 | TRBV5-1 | TGCGCCAGCAGCTTGGTGTGGGGAACCACAGATACGCAGTATTTT | CASSLVWGTTDTQYF
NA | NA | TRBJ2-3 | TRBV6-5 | TGTGCCAGCAGTTACTCTCGGGGGAGGTTCACAGATACGCAGTATTTT | CASSYSRGRFTDTQYF
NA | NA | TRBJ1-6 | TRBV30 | TGTGCCTGGAAACGTGGAGGGTCCTATAATTCACCCCTCCACTTT | CAWKRGGSYNSPLHF
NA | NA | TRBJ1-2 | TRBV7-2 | TGTGCCAGCAGAGCAACGCTGGGGGGGAACTATGGCTACACCTTC | CASRATLGGNYGYTF
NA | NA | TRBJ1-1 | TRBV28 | TGTGCCAGCAGTTTATTGGCGAATAGGATGAACACTGAAGCTTTCTTT | CASSLLANRMNTEAFF
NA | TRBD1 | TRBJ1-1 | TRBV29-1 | TGCAGCGTTGAAGATCAAGGGACAGCGAACACTGAAGCTTTCTTT | CSVEDQGTANTEAFF
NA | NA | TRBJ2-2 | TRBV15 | TGTGCCACCCCCAGGGGGGCAAGCGGGGGATCCACCGGGGAGCTGTTTTTT | CATPRGASGGSTGELFF
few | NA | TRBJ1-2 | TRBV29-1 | TGCAGCGTTGATGGTTCTAACTATGGCTACACCTTC | CSVDGSNYGYTF
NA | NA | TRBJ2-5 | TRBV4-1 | TGCGCCAGCAGCCAAGCTTCCCTAGAGACCCAGTACTTC | CASSQASLETQYF
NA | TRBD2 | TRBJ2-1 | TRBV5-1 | TGCGCCAGCAGCTTGGCCCTAAGGCTAGCGGGAGATCAGAATGAGCAGTTCTTC | CASSLALRLAGDQNEQFF
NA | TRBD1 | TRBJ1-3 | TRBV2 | TGTGCCAGCAGTGAATCCGGGCAGGGGGCTGGAAACACCATATATTTT | CASSESGQGAGNTIYF
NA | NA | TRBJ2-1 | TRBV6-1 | TGTGCCAGCAGTGAAGCGCTTTACAGTGAGCAGTTCTTC | CASSEALYSEQFF
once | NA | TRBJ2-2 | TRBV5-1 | TGCGCCAGCAGCTTGGCGAGTACAGGTTTCGGGACCGGGGAGCTGTTTTTT | CASSLASTGFGTGELFF
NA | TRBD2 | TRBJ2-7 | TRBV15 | TGTGCCACCAGCAGGGGACTAGCGGAGCCGAGGGAGCAGTACTTC | CATSRGLAEPREQYF
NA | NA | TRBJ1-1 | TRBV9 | TGTGCCAGCAGCGTCAGACTTAACACTGAAGCTTTCTTT | CASSVRLNTEAFF
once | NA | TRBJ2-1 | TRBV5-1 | TGCGCCAGCAGCCCCGGGGGATGGGGCATCAATGAGCAGTTCTTC | CASSPGGWGINEQFF
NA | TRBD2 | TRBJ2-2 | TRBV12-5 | TGTGCTAGTGGTCTCAAGACTAGCGGGAGGAACACCGGGGAGCTGTTTTTT | CASGLKTSGRNTGELFF
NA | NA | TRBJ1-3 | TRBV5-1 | TGCGCCAGCAGCCAGTATGGAAACACCATATATTTT | CASSQYGNTIYF
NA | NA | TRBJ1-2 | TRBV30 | TGTGCCTGGATTTACGACCGGACCGACAGATATGGCTACACCTTC | CAWIYDRTDRYGYTF
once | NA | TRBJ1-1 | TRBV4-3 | TGCGCCAGCAGCCACAAAGGATGGACCGAAACGGGGGACACTGAAGCTTTCTTT | CASSHKGWTETGDTEAFF
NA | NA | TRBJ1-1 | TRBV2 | TGTGCCAGCATATTTGACAGACGGACTGAAGCTTTCTTT | CASIFDRRTEAFF
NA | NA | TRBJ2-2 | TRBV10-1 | TGCGCCAGCAGTGAGTCCAGGGGGGTTCGGACCGGGGAGCTGTTTTTT | CASSESRGVRTGELFF
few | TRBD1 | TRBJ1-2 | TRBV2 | TGTGCCCGTCTCAGGGACAGGGGACCCTATGGCTACACCTTC | CARLRDRGPYGYTF
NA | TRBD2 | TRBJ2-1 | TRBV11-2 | TGTGCCAGCAGCTTAGGTAGCGGGAGCTCCTACAATGAGCAGTTCTTC | CASSLGSGSSYNEQFF
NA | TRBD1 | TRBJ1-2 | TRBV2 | TGTGCCAGCAGTGAAAAAGGGGGCGCGGACTATGGCTACACCTTC | CASSEKGGADYGYTF